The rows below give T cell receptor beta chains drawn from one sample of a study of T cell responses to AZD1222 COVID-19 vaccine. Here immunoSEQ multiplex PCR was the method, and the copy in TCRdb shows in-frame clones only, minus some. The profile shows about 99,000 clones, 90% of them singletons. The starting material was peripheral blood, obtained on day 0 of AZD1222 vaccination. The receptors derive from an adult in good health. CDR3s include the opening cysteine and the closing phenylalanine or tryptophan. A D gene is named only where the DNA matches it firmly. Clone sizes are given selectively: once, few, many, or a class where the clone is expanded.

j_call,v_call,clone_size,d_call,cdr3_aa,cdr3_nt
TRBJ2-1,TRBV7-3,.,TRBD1,CASSPRGDSRNEQFF,TGTGCCAGCAGCCCCCGTGGGGACAGCCGTAATGAGCAGTTCTTC
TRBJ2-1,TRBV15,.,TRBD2,CATSRHTSGGARGEQFF,TGTGCCACCAGCAGGCACACTAGCGGGGGGGCCCGGGGTGAGCAGTTCTTC
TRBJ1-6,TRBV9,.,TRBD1,CASSGTGGPYNSPLHF,TGTGCCAGCAGCGGTACAGGGGGTCCGTATAATTCACCCCTCCACTTT
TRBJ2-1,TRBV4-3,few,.,CASSQGDSQLSEQFF,TGCGCCAGCAGCCAAGGGGACTCCCAGCTCAGCGAGCAGTTCTTC
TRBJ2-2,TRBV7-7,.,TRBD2,CASSVTPGGNTGELFF,TGTGCTAGCAGCGTAACCCCGGGGGGAAACACCGGGGAGCTGTTTTTT
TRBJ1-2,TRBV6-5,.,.,CASRSHRGNYGYTF,TGTGCCAGCAGGTCCCACCGGGGAAACTATGGCTACACCTTC
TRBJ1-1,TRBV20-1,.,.,CSASYGQEAFF,TGCAGTGCTAGTTACGGACAAGAAGCTTTCTTT
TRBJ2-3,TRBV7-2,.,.,CASSLAEGLDTQYF,TGTGCCAGCAGCTTAGCCGAAGGACTGGATACGCAGTATTTT
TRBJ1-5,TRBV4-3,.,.,CASSQSRGGNQPQHF,TGCGCCAGCAGCCAATCAAGGGGTGGCAATCAGCCCCAGCATTTT
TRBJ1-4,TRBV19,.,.,CASHLAENEKLFF,TGTGCCAGCCATTTAGCGGAGAATGAAAAACTGTTTTTT
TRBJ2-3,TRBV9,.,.,CASSAGGGRGDTQYF,TGTGCCAGCAGCGCAGGGGGGGGCCGTGGAGATACGCAGTATTTT
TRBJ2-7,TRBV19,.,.,CASSGAGDHEQYF,TGTGCCAGTAGTGGGGCAGGGGACCACGAGCAGTACTTC
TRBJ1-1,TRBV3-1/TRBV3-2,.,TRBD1,CASSPSTGGYSEAFF,TGTGCCAGCAGCCCCTCGACAGGGGGGTACTCTGAAGCTTTCTTT
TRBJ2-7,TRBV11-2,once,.,CASSLGAILPRIEQYF,TGTGCCAGCAGTCTCGGGGCGATCCTGCCCCGGATCGAGCAGTACTTC
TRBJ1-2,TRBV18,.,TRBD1,CASSPRTGNYGYTF,TGTGCCAGCTCACCACGGACAGGGAACTATGGCTACACCTTC
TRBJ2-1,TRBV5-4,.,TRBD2,CASSWSGGRYEQFF,TGTGCCAGCAGCTGGAGCGGGGGCCGATATGAGCAGTTCTTC
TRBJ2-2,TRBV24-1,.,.,CATSEQPGDPNTGELFF,TGTGCCACCAGTGAGCAACCCGGGGACCCGAACACCGGGGAGCTGTTTTTT
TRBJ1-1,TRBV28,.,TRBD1,CASTPAGNRGTEAFF,TGTGCCAGCACCCCGGCCGGGAACAGGGGGACTGAAGCTTTCTTT
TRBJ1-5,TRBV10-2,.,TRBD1,CASSAGGAGNQPQHF,TGCGCCAGCAGTGCAGGGGGCGCGGGCAATCAGCCCCAGCATTTT
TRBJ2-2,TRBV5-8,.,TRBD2,CASSLELAGVLVPAGELFF,TGTGCCAGCAGCTTGGAGCTAGCGGGGGTTTTAGTTCCGGCCGGGGAGCTGTTTTTT
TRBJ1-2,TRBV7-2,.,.,CASSLGASQGYGYTF,TGTGCCAGCAGCCTAGGCGCGTCGCAGGGGTATGGCTACACCTTC
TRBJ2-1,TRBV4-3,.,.,CASRDTYNEQFF,TGCGCCAGCAGAGACACCTACAATGAGCAGTTCTTC
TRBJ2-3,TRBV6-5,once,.,CASSYSLSSDTQYF,TGTGCCAGCAGTTACTCTCTATCTTCGGATACGCAGTATTTT
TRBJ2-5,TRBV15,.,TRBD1,CATSRPGTGGETQYF,TGTGCCACCAGCAGACCCGGGACAGGGGGTGAGACCCAGTACTTC
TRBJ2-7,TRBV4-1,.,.,CASSQAFGGSYEQYF,TGCGCCAGCAGCCAAGCTTTCGGAGGAAGCTACGAGCAGTACTTC
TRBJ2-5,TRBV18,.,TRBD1,CASSRLDRETQYF,TGTGCCAGCTCCCGGCTGGACAGGGAGACCCAGTACTTC
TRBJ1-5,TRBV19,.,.,CASSDTSNQPQHF,TGTGCCAGTAGTGACACTAGCAATCAGCCCCAGCATTTT
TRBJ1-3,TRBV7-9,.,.,CASSLISGNTIYF,TGTGCCAGCAGCCTAATCTCTGGAAACACCATATATTTT
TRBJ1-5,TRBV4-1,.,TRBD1,CASSQADRDNQPQHF,TGCGCCAGCAGCCAAGCTGACAGGGACAATCAGCCCCAGCATTTT
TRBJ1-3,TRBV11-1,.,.,CASSLTGKSGNTIYF,TGTGCCAGCAGTCTCACCGGCAAATCTGGAAACACCATATATTTT
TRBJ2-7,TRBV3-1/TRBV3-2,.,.,CASSQMGGSYEQYF,TGTGCCAGCAGCCAAATGGGGGGTTCCTACGAGCAGTACTTC
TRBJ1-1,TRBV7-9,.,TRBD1,CASSLDDRETEAFF,TGTGCCAGCAGCTTAGATGACAGGGAGACTGAAGCTTTCTTT
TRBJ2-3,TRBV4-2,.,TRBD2,CASSQVAGLAGTDTQYF,TGTGCCAGCAGCCAAGTCGCCGGACTAGCGGGAACAGATACGCAGTATTTT
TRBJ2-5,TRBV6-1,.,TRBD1,CASSERTGETQYF,TGTGCCAGCAGTGAACGGACAGGAGAGACCCAGTACTTC
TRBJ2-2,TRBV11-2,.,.,CASSLVRGGVGTTGELFF,TGTGCCAGCAGCTTAGTTCGCGGGGGCGTCGGTACCACCGGGGAGCTGTTTTTT
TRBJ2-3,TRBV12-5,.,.,CASGLDEGDTQYF,TGTGCTAGTGGTTTGGACGAAGGAGATACGCAGTATTTT
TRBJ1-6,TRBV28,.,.,CASSAGLSYSPLHF,TGTGCCAGCAGCGCGGGACTTTCTTATTCACCCCTCCACTTT
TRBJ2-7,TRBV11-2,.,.,CASSLEVWGTGEQYF,TGTGCCAGCAGCTTAGAAGTATGGGGGACGGGCGAGCAGTACTTC
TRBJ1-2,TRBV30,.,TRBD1,CALGPPTGEGYTF,TGTGCCCTCGGGCCACCGACAGGGGAAGGCTACACCTTC
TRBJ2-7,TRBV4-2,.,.,CASSQEGLIYEQYF,TGTGCCAGCAGCCAAGAGGGGTTAATCTACGAGCAGTACTTC
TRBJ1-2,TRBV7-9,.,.,CASSPRTDLGYTF,TGTGCCAGCAGCCCTAGGACTGACCTTGGCTACACCTTC
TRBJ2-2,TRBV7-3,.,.,CASSPGETGELFF,TGTGCCAGCAGCCCAGGGGAAACCGGGGAGCTGTTTTTT
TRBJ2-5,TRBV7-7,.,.,CASSLGYQETQYF,TGTGCCAGCAGCTTGGGCTACCAAGAGACCCAGTACTTC
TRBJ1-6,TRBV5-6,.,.,CASSLSGGSYNSPLHF,TGTGCCAGCAGCCTGTCTGGGGGCTCCTATAATTCACCCCTCCACTTT
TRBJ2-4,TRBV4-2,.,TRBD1,CASSQDPGTGTKNIQYF,TGTGCCAGCAGCCAAGATCCCGGGACAGGGACCAAAAACATTCAGTACTTC
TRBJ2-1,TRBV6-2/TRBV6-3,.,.,CASSYSGSREQFF,TGTGCCAGCAGTTACTCTGGCAGCCGGGAGCAGTTCTTC
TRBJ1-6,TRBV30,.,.,CAWNGESLHF,TGTGCCTGGAACGGCGAGTCCCTCCACTTT
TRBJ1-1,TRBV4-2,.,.,CASSQARGVGTEAFF,TGTGCCAGCAGCCAAGCCAGGGGCGTAGGGACTGAAGCTTTCTTT